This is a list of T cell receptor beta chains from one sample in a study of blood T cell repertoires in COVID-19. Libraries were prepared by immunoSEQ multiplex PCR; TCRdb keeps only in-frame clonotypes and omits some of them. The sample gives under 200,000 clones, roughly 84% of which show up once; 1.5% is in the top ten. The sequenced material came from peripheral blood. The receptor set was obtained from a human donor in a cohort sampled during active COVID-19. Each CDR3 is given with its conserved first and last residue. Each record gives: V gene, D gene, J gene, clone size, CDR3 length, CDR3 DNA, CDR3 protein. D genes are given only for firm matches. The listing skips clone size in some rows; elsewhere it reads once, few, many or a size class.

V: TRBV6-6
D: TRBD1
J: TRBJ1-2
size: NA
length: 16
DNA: TGTGCCAGCAGTTACTCGGGGGGCCAGGGGGCCTATGGCTACACCTTC
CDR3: CASSYSGGQGAYGYTF

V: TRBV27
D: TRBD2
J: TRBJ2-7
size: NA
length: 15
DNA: TGTGCCAGCACCCCGGGGACTAGAGTTGAAGGTGAGCAGTACTTC
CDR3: CASTPGTRVEGEQYF

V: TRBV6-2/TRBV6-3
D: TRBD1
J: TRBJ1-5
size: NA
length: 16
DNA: TGTGCCAGCAGTTGGACAGGGCCCGATAGCAATCAGCCCCAGCATTTT
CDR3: CASSWTGPDSNQPQHF

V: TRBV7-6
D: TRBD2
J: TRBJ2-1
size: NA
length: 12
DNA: TGTGCCAGCAGCTGGACTAGCAATGAGCAGTTCTTC
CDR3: CASSWTSNEQFF

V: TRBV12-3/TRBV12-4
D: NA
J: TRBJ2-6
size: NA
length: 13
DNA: TGTGCCAGCAGTCTCGTTGGGGCCAACGTCCTGACTTTC
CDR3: CASSLVGANVLTF

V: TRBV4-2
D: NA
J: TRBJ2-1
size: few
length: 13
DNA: TGTGCCAGCAGCCAAGCAGGCTACAATGAGCAGTTCTTC
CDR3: CASSQAGYNEQFF

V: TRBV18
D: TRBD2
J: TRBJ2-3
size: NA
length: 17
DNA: TGTGCCAGCTCACCACGAGCTAGCGGGGGAGGCACAGATACGCAGTATTTT
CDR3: CASSPRASGGGTDTQYF

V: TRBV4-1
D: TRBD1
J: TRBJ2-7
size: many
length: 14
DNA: TGCGCCAGCAGCCAAGTAGGGGACAGCTACGAGCAGTACTTC
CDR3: CASSQVGDSYEQYF

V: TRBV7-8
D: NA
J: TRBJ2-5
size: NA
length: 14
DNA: TGTGCCAGCAGCCCCCGACAGAGCCCAAAGACCCAGTACTTC
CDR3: CASSPRQSPKTQYF

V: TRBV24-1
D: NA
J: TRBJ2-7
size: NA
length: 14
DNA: TGTGCCACCAGTGGGGGGGTCATGTCCTTCGAGCAGTACTTC
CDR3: CATSGGVMSFEQYF

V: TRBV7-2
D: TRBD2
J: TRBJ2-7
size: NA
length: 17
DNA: TGTGCCAGCAGCTTATTTAGCGGGAGGGCCGGGAAAAACGAGCAGTACTTC
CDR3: CASSLFSGRAGKNEQYF

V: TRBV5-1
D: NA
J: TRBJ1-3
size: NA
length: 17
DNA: TGCGCCAGCAGCTTCCGCGAGGCCGCCTTCTCTGGAAACACCATATATTTT
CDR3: CASSFREAAFSGNTIYF

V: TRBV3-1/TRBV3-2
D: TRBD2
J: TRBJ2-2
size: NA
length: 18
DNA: TGTGCCAGCAGCCAGGGGCTAGCGGGAGGGCAAGGCACCGGGGAGCTGTTTTTT
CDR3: CASSQGLAGGQGTGELFF

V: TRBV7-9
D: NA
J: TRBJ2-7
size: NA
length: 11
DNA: TGTGCCAGCAGCCCTCAGTACGAGCAGTACTTC
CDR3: CASSPQYEQYF

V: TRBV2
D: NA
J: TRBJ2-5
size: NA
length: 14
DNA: TGTGCCAGCAGTGAGAGGCTCCTCCAAGAGACCCAGTACTTC
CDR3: CASSERLLQETQYF

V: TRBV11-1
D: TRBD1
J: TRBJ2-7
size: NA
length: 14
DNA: TGTGCCAGCACCCAAATCGACAGGGCCGGTGAGCAGTACTTC
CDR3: CASTQIDRAGEQYF

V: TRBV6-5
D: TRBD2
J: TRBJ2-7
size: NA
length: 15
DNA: TGTGCCAGTCGGGGGAGGGCGGAGGGCTCCTACGAGCAGTACTTC
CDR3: CASRGRAEGSYEQYF

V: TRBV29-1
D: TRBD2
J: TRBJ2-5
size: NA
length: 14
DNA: TGCAGCGTTGCGCGGACTAGCGGCCAAGAGACCCAGTACTTC
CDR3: CSVARTSGQETQYF

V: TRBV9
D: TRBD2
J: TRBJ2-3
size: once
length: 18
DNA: TGTGCCAGCAGCGTAGAGGTTTTAGCGGGGGGCCGCACAGATACGCAGTATTTT
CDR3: CASSVEVLAGGRTDTQYF

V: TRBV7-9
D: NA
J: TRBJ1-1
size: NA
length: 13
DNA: TGTGCCAGCAGGTCGACAGGGAACACTGAAGCTTTCTTT
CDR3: CASRSTGNTEAFF

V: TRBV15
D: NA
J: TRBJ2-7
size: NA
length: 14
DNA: TGTGCCACCAGCAGAGATAACGGAGAGTACGAGCAGTACTTC
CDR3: CATSRDNGEYEQYF

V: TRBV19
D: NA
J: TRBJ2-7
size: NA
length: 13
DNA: TGTGCCAGTAGTGAGGGGGAAGCTTACGAGCAGTACTTC
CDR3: CASSEGEAYEQYF

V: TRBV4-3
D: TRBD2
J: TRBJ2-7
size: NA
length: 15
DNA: TGCGCCAGCAGCCAAGATAGACTAGCGGGTGACGAGCAGTACTTC
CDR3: CASSQDRLAGDEQYF

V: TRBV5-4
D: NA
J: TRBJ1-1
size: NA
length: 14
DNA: TGTGCCAGCAGCCAACCCTCAGGGAACACTGAAGCTTTCTTT
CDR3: CASSQPSGNTEAFF

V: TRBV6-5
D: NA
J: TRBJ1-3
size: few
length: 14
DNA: TGTGCCAGCAGTACGGACAGTTCTGGAAACACCATATATTTT
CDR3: CASSTDSSGNTIYF

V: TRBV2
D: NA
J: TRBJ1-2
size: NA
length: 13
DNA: TGTGCCAGCAGTGCGACGGGGGGCTATGGCTACACCTTC
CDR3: CASSATGGYGYTF

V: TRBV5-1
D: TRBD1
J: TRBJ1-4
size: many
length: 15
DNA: TGCGCCAGCAGAACAGGGGGAAAAGGGAATGAAAAACTGTTTTTT
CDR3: CASRTGGKGNEKLFF

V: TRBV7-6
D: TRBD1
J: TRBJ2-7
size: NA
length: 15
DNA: TGTGCCAGCAGCCCCACCCCGGGACAGGGAGACGAGCAGTACTTC
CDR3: CASSPTPGQGDEQYF

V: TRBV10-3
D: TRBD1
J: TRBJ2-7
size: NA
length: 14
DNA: TGTGCCATCAGGACGACAGGGGGCTCCTACGAGCAGTACTTC
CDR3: CAIRTTGGSYEQYF

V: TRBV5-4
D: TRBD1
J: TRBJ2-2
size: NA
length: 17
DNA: TGTGCCAGCAGCCCGGGGGACAGGGGCTCGAACACCGGGGAGCTGTTTTTT
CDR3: CASSPGDRGSNTGELFF

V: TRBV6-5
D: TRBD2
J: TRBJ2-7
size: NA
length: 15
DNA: TGTGCCAGCAGCCACCTTAGCGGGGCCAGCGACGAGCAGTACTTC
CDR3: CASSHLSGASDEQYF

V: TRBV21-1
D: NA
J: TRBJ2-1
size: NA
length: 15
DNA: TGTGCCAGCAGCAAAGAAGTGGGGACTAGAGATGAGCAGTTCTTC
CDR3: CASSKEVGTRDEQFF

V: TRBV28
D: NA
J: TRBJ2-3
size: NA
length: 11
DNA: TGTGCCAGCAGCGTCACAGATACGCAGTATTTT
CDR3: CASSVTDTQYF

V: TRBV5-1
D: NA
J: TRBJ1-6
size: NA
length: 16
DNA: TGCGCCAGCAGGGCGACGGAGAGCTCCTATAATTCACCCCTCCACTTT
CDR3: CASRATESSYNSPLHF

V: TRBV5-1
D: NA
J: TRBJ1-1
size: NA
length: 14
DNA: TGCGCCAGCCTCCTGGGGCCTACGAACACTGAAGCTTTCTTT
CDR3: CASLLGPTNTEAFF

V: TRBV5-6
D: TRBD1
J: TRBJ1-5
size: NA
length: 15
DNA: TGTGCCAGCAGCTTGCGGGACAGGACAAATCAGCCCCAGCATTTT
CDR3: CASSLRDRTNQPQHF

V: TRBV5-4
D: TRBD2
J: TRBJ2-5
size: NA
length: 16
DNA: TGTGCCAGCAGCTCGGTAGCGGGAGGCGGAGGAGAGACCCAGTACTTC
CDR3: CASSSVAGGGGETQYF

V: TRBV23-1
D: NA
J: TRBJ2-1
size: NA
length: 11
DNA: TGCGCCAGCAGTCAATCCGATGAGCAGTTCTTC
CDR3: CASSQSDEQFF

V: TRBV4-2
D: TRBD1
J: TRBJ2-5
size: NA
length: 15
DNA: TGTGCCAGCAGCCCTCCAGGACAGGGCCAAGAGACCCAGTACTTC
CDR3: CASSPPGQGQETQYF

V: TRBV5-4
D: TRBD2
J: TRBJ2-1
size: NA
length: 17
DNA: TGTGCCAGCAGCTTGGCCCGGGCTAGCGGGGGGTACAATGAGCAGTTCTTC
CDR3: CASSLARASGGYNEQFF

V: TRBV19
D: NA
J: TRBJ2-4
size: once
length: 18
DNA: TGTGCCAGTTCCATGACGGACTGGCTAGGATTAGCCAAAAACATTCAGTACTTC
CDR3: CASSMTDWLGLAKNIQYF